Listed below are T cell receptor beta chains from one sample, sequenced in a study of T cells after yellow fever vaccination. TCRdb itself ran the 5' RACE reads through MiXCR, one entry per CDR3 protein. The table lists 25,000 to 35,000 distinct CDR3 sequences, over 4.5% of them singletons, with over 40% in the top ten. The input for sequencing was CD8+ T cells sorted from PBMCs, taken 10 days after the yellow fever booster vaccination. These receptor sequences come from a young man who received the YFV17D yellow fever vaccine. Each CDR3 is given with its conserved first and last residue. Fields, in order: D gene, J gene, V gene, clone size, CDR3 protein, CDR3 DNA. D genes are given only for firm matches. Not all rows give a size; the values are once, few, many and, for expanded clones, a class.

NA	TRBJ2-7	TRBV19	many	CASSIFPNHEQYF	TGTGCCAGTAGTATATTCCCTAACCACGAGCAGTACTTC
NA	TRBJ2-7	TRBV25-1	many	CASSESPGVGYEQYF	TGTGCCAGCAGTGAATCTCCGGGAGTGGGCTACGAGCAGTACTTC
TRBD1	TRBJ1-5	TRBV4-3	many	CASSPGPGGQGPNQPQHF	TGCGCCAGCAGCCCAGGACCCGGAGGACAGGGCCCCAATCAGCCCCAGCATTTT
NA	TRBJ2-5	TRBV6-2/TRBV6-3	many	CASTKPADNLFRETQYF	TGTGCCAGCACTAAACCCGCGGACAATTTGTTTCGGGAGACCCAGTACTTC
NA	TRBJ2-7	TRBV3-1	few	CASSQELGDSYEQYF	TGTGCCAGCAGCCAAGAGTTGGGGGACTCCTACGAGCAGTACTTC
NA	TRBJ2-1	TRBV15	many	CATSRVGLANNEQFF	TGTGCCACCAGCAGAGTGGGGTTGGCCAACAATGAGCAGTTCTTC
NA	TRBJ2-2	TRBV6-4	many	CASSDGSGELFF	TGTGCCAGCAGTGACGGTTCCGGGGAGCTGTTTTTT
TRBD2	TRBJ2-1	TRBV29-1	few	CSVLSLAANEQFF	TGCAGCGTTCTCTCACTAGCGGCCAATGAGCAGTTCTTC
NA	TRBJ2-7	TRBV6-2/TRBV6-3	many	CASSYSSEQYF	TGTGCCAGCAGTTACTCTAGCGAGCAGTACTTC
TRBD2	TRBJ2-5	TRBV27	many	CASSPLAGAETQYF	TGTGCCAGCAGCCCCCTAGCGGGAGCAGAGACCCAGTACTTC
NA	TRBJ2-7	TRBV11-2	many	CASSPTTYYEQYF	TGTGCCAGCAGCCCTACGACCTACTACGAGCAGTACTTC
TRBD2	TRBJ2-3	TRBV7-2	NA	CTSSLTSGLTDTQYF	TGTACCAGCAGCTTAACTAGCGGGTTGACAGATACGCAGTATTTT
TRBD1	TRBJ2-7	TRBV6-5	many	CASSYSTGEAREQYF	TGTGCCAGCAGTTACTCGACAGGGGAAGCTCGTGAGCAGTACTTC
NA	TRBJ2-2	TRBV11-1	many	CASSFGVDTGELFF	TGTGCCAGCAGCTTTGGGGTAGACACCGGGGAGCTGTTTTTT
NA	TRBJ2-5	TRBV7-3	many	CASSLRGDSLYETQYF	TGTGCCAGCAGCTTAAGAGGAGACTCCCTCTATGAGACCCAGTACTTC
NA	TRBJ1-4	TRBV7-9	NA	CASSPSLGSNEKLFF	TGTGCCAGCAGCCCCTCACTGGGGAGTAATGAAAAACTGTTTTTT
NA	TRBJ2-5	TRBV7-2	many	CASSLVLVETQYF	TGTGCCAGCAGCTTAGTACTAGTTGAGACCCAGTACTTC
TRBD1	TRBJ2-1	TRBV7-2	many	CASSLNSGGNEQFF	TGTGCCAGCAGCTTAAACTCAGGGGGCAATGAGCAGTTCTTC
TRBD1	TRBJ2-1	TRBV5-6	NA	CAIGPGTACYNEQFF	TGTGCCATCGGCCCCGGGACAGCCTGCTACAATGAGCAGTTCTTC
NA	TRBJ1-1	TRBV27	many	CASSLGGEAFF	TGTGCCAGCAGCCTAGGGGGGGAGGCTTTCTTT
NA	TRBJ2-3	TRBV9	many	CASSGTRSTDTQYF	TGTGCCAGCAGCGGCACAAGGTCTACAGATACGCAGTATTTT
NA	TRBJ2-7	TRBV30	many	CAWSFRVGEQYF	TGTGCCTGGAGTTTCAGGGTGGGAGAGCAGTACTTC
TRBD1	TRBJ2-7	TRBV13	many	CASSIPGQVKEQYF	TGTGCCAGCAGCATACCGGGACAGGTTAAGGAGCAGTACTTC
NA	TRBJ2-3	TRBV29-1	many	CSVPLDSEDTQYF	TGCAGCGTTCCTCTAGATTCGGAAGATACGCAGTATTTT
NA	TRBJ2-6	TRBV6-2/TRBV6-3	many	CASSPPISGANVLTF	TGTGCCAGCAGCCCCCCGATCTCTGGGGCCAACGTCCTGACTTTC
NA	TRBJ2-7	TRBV7-8	many	CASSLATGLLYEQYF	TGTGCCAGCAGCTTAGCAACAGGGCTCTTATACGAGCAGTACTTC
NA	TRBJ1-1	TRBV20-1	many	CSAEYRDGNTEAFF	TGCAGTGCTGAATACCGGGACGGAAACACTGAAGCTTTCTTT
NA	TRBJ2-1	TRBV7-9	many	CASSFLTEFPYNEQFF	TGTGCCAGCAGCTTCCTCACCGAGTTCCCCTACAATGAGCAGTTCTTC
TRBD2	TRBJ2-5	TRBV10-3	many	CAISESLREAQETQYF	TGTGCCATCAGTGAGTCGTTGCGGGAGGCCCAAGAGACCCAGTACTTC
NA	TRBJ2-1	TRBV27	many	CASSLSQGGDPAMGQFF	TGTGCCAGCAGTTTATCTCAGGGGGGGGACCCAGCTATGGGGCAGTTCTTC
TRBD2	TRBJ2-7	TRBV20-1	many	CSATLGVAGVYEQYF	TGCAGTGCTACCCTTGGGGTAGCGGGAGTCTACGAGCAGTACTTC